The 14 T cell receptor beta chains listed next were all sequenced from one sample in a study of shared clonotypes between healthy human individuals. Profiling relied on immunoSEQ multiplex PCR, and the TCRdb table lists in-frame clones only, not all of them. In the table there are under 2.5 million clones, about nine tenths of which are singletons. Sequencing was carried out using naive CD4+ T cells from PBMCs. Subset in this sample: CD45RA+ positively selected. These receptor sequences come from a man between 18 and 29 years old in good health. Some clones in this sample may be carry-over from other donors' samples.

This clone was observed once. The chain is built from TRBV7-9 and TRBJ2-2; D remains ambiguous. The CDR3 has 15 residues. Germline V lookup: CDR1 SEHNR, CDR2 FQNEAQ (reference sequence). Trimming took 5 bases from V and 6 from J, leaving 16 bases between them. The CDR3 DNA sequence: TGTGCCAGCAGCCCGCCGCTTACCCTGGCCGGGGAGCTGTTTTTT. Its protein product is CASSPPLTLAGELFF.

The chain recombines TRBV6-6 with TRBJ1-2; TRBD1 agrees at 8 bases. There are 15 residues in the CDR3. V lost 6 bases to trimming and J lost 6 bases; unmatched junction nucleotides: 12. The germline gives CDR1 MNHNY, CDR2 SVGAGI (reference sequence). The CDR3 DNA reads as TGTGCCAGCAGGCGCACAGGGGGAAGTACAGATGGCTACACCTTC. Protein product: CASRRTGGSTDGYTF.

The CDR3 bases are TGTGCCACCAGCAGGTGGGGGGGACGGTACAATGAGCAGTTCTTC. Protein: CATSRWGGRYNEQFF. This chain joins TRBV15 and TRBJ2-1, with 7 bases matching TRBD2. CDR3 length equals 15 residues. The V gene's germline CDR1 is LNHNV and CDR2 YYDKDF (reference sequence). V was clipped by 3 bases and J by 4 bases; unmatched bases: 6. The whole variable domain, filled in from reference TRBV15 and TRBJ2-1, reads DAMVIQNPRYQVTQFGKPVTLSCSQTLNHNVMYWYQQKSSQAPKLLFHYYDKDFNNEADTPDNFQSRRPNTSFCFLDIRSPGLGDTAMYLCATSRWGGRYNEQFFGPGTRLTVL.

This chain links TRBV27 with TRBJ1-3, with a possible D match to TRBD1 (5 bases). CDR1 and CDR2 from the germline V gene are MNHEY and SMNVEV (reference sequence). With 3 bases removed from V and 3 bases from J, the gap between germline ends came to 6 bases. The CDR3 sequence is 13 residues long. CDR3: CASSFDSGNTIYF. The DNA for the CDR3 is TGTGCCAGCAGTTTCGACAGTGGAAACACCATATATTTT.

The chain employs TRBV14 and TRBJ2-1; 12 nucleotides agree with TRBD2. The CDR3 sequence is 14 residues long. V shed 6 bases and J 8 bases; nucleotides not matched to a gene: 5. Germline-derived CDR1 and CDR2 are SGHDN and FVKESK. CDR3 amino acids: CASRTSGSRDEQFF. The CDR3 DNA is TGTGCCAGCAGGACTAGCGGGAGCCGGGATGAGCAGTTCTTC.

On this clone: Other nucleotide sequences from this sample produce the same CDR3. The chain has TRBV19 and TRBJ1-5; no reliable D call. The CDR3 is 12 residues long. Deletions cut 2 bases from V and 5 bases from J, with 4 bases between. Germline V gene lookup returns CDR1 LNHDA and CDR2 SQIVND (reference sequence). This chain's CDR3 is CASSIRDQPQHF. The CDR3 DNA is TGTGCCAGTAGTATAAGAGATCAGCCCCAGCATTTT.

The chain links TRBV9 to TRBJ2-1; D is perhaps TRBD2 (5 bases). Germline-derived CDR1 and CDR2 are SGDLS and YYNGEE. Trimming shortened V by 1 base and J by 1 base, and 15 bases separated the two germline ends. This CDR3 contains 17 residues. CDR3 sequence: CASSVRLEGSSYNEQFF. The DNA of the CDR3 is TGTGCCAGCAGCGTACGCCTCGAGGGCAGTTCCTACAATGAGCAGTTCTTC.

The J gene is TRBJ1-4, the V gene TRBV5-4; D uncertain. V was shortened by 3 bases and J by 4 bases, with 13 bases between the two germline ends. Germline V lookup: CDR1 SGHNT, CDR2 YYREEE (reference sequence). The CDR3 length is 15 residues. The CDR3 reads CASSSLNLGNEKLFF. The CDR3 DNA reads as TGTGCCAGCAGCTCATTGAACCTGGGTAATGAAAAACTGTTTTTT.

V and J are TRBV2 and TRBJ2-1, with 8 nucleotides matching TRBD1. V was pared by 1 base and J by 2 bases, with 4 bases of the junction left unmatched. The CDR3 runs 16 residues. CDR1 is SNHLY, CDR2 FYNNEI, per germline. Here the CDR3 reads CASSEGLTGAYNEQFF. The CDR3 DNA reads as TGTGCCAGCAGTGAAGGGTTGACAGGGGCCTACAATGAGCAGTTCTTC. The full variable domain, completed using reference TRBV2 and TRBJ2-1, is EPEVTQTPSHQVTQMGQEVILRCVPISNHLYFYWYRQILGQKVEFLVSFYNNEISEKSEIFDDQFSVERPDGSNFTLKIRSTKLEDSAMYFCASSEGLTGAYNEQFFGPGTRLTVL.

This clone appeared a single time. The rearrangement links TRBV5-4 to TRBJ2-7; 12 positions match TRBD2. Germline V gives CDR1 SGHNT, CDR2 YYREEE (reference sequence). V lost 0 bases, J lost 2 bases, and 9 bases stayed unmatched. The CDR3 consists of 18 residues. CDR3 sequence (DNA): TGTGCCAGCAGCTTGGGACTAGCGGGGGTAGGGGGCCCCTACGAGCAGTACTTC. Translating gives CASSLGLAGVGGPYEQYF.

This chain joins TRBV28 and TRBJ2-2; possibly TRBD1 or TRBD2 for D (5 bases each). The CDR3 spans 15 residues. V dropped 2 bases and J dropped 4 bases, with 11 bases sitting between them. Looked up from germline, CDR1 is MDHEN and CDR2 is SYDVKM. The CDR3 DNA follows: TGTGCCAGCAGTTTAGCACAGGCGGGCACCGGGGAGCTGTTTTTT. Protein product: CASSLAQAGTGELFF.

This rearrangement joins TRBV9 to TRBJ2-7; 11 positions match TRBD2. There are 15 residues in the CDR3. Germline loops: CDR1 SGDLS, CDR2 YYNGEE. The V segment lost 4 bases and the J segment 2 bases; nucleotides outside the gene matches: 5. CDR3: CASSRGTSGPYEQYF. The CDR3 nucleotides read TGTGCCAGCAGCAGAGGGACTAGCGGACCCTACGAGCAGTACTTC.

The chain has TRBV5-5 and TRBJ2-7; D perhaps matches TRBD2 (6 bases). V lost 0 bases and J 6 bases, leaving 13 bases between the germline ends. This CDR3 contains 14 residues. Per the germline V gene, CDR1 is SGHKS and CDR2 is YYEKEE (reference sequence). DNA of the CDR3: TGTGCCAGCAGCTTGGCTCCCGGGGGTCCCGAGCAGTACTTC. Translating it yields CASSLAPGGPEQYF.

The gene calls are TRBV28 and TRBJ2-1, with TRBD2 as a possible D gene (6 bases). CDR3 length: 18 amino acids. CDR1 is MDHEN and CDR2 is SYDVKM in the germline V gene. Trimming stripped 3 bases from V and 6 bases from J, with 24 bases between. DNA for the CDR3: TGTGCCAGCAGTTTTGCCCCCAGGGCGGGGTCTACCATCAATGAGCAGTTCTTC. It codes for CASSFAPRAGSTINEQFF.